A selection of T cell receptor beta chains follows, all from one sample in a study of immune heterogeneity within non-small cell lung tumors. A single record per CDR3 protein comes from TCRdb applying MiXCR to the multiplex PCR reads. The sample includes 20,000 to 25,000 distinct CDR3 sequences, approximately 30% of them seen just once. Sequenced material: lung tumor tissue. Receptors originate from a man aged 35 to 55 with non-small cell lung cancer. Both conserved end residues are part of each CDR3. A D gene is named only where the DNA matches it firmly. Clone size is stated in some rows and not others, as once, few, many or a class when expanded.

V: TRBV7-2
J: TRBJ2-3
D: TRBD2
size: few
length: 13
DNA: TGTGCCAGCAGCCCAGGCACATGGGACTATCCCTATTTT
CDR3: CASSPGTWDYPYF

V: TRBV11-2
J: TRBJ2-2
D: TRBD2
size: -
length: 15
DNA: TGTGCCAGCAGCTTAGGGGCGGGAGAGGGCTGGGAGCTGTTTTTT
CDR3: CASSLGAGEGWELFF

V: TRBV18
J: TRBJ2-1
D: TRBD2
size: many
length: 16
DNA: TGTGCCAGCTCACCTACTAGCGGGAGCTCCTACAATGAGCAGTTCTTC
CDR3: CASSPTSGSSYNEQFF

V: TRBV20-1
J: TRBJ1-4
D: TRBD1
size: once
length: 14
DNA: TGCAGTGCTGGGTCCGGGACAGGCAATAAAAAACTGTTTTTT
CDR3: CSAGSGTGNKKLFF

V: TRBV20-1
J: TRBJ2-7
D: TRBD2
size: -
length: 15
DNA: TGCAGTGCTGATACCAAAGCAGCGGGGGCCTACGAGCAGTACTTC
CDR3: CSADTKAAGAYEQYF

V: TRBV5-1
J: TRBJ2-2
D: TRBD2
size: once
length: 15
DNA: TGCGCCAGCAGCCCTAGCGGGAAGAACACCGTGGAGCTGTTTTTT
CDR3: CASSPSGKNTVELFF

V: TRBV24-1
J: TRBJ2-1
D: TRBD2
size: many
length: 16
DNA: TGTGCCACCAGTGACCCTACTAGCGGGAGGTACGGTGAGCAGTTCTTC
CDR3: CATSDPTSGRYGEQFF

V: TRBV7-6
J: TRBJ1-4
D: -
size: few
length: 14
DNA: TGTGCCAGCAGCTCGGGACAACCGGGCGAAAAACTGTTTTTT
CDR3: CASSSGQPGEKLFF

V: TRBV11-2
J: TRBJ2-3
D: TRBD2
size: medium-sized
length: 20
DNA: TGTGCCAGCAGCCTCCCAATCTCGGCGGGAGGAAAAGGAAGCACAGATACGCAGTATTTT
CDR3: CASSLPISAGGKGSTDTQYF

V: TRBV11-3
J: TRBJ1-1
D: -
size: few
length: 12
DNA: TGTGCCAGCAGCTTACCATTCACTGAAGCTTTCTTT
CDR3: CASSLPFTEAFF

V: TRBV6-1
J: TRBJ2-1
D: TRBD2
size: -
length: 16
DNA: TGTGCCAGCAGTGAAGAACTAGCGTTATCCTACAATGAGCAGTTCTTC
CDR3: CASSEELALSYNEQFF

V: TRBV6-2/TRBV6-3
J: TRBJ2-2
D: TRBD1
size: -
length: 16
DNA: TGTGCCAGCAGTTACGGCCAGGGGGCGCGTGGCGGGGAGCTGTTTTTT
CDR3: CASSYGQGARGGELFF

V: TRBV12-3/TRBV12-4
J: TRBJ1-5
D: TRBD1
size: many
length: 16
DNA: TGTGCCAGCAGTTTAGAAGGGACAGGGGGAAGTCAGCCCCAGCATTTT
CDR3: CASSLEGTGGSQPQHF

V: TRBV5-8
J: TRBJ2-1
D: -
size: -
length: 15
DNA: TGTGCCAGCAGTTTCGGAGGGCTCGCCTACAATGAGCAGTTCTTC
CDR3: CASSFGGLAYNEQFF

V: TRBV20-1
J: TRBJ2-1
D: TRBD2
size: many
length: 16
DNA: TGCAGTGCTAAACGACCGGGACTAGCGGGAGTTGTTGAGCAGTTCTTC
CDR3: CSAKRPGLAGVVEQFF

V: TRBV13
J: TRBJ1-1
D: -
size: few
length: 16
DNA: TGTGCCAGCAGCTTCGATGGGGGATTCCGGAACACTGAAGCTTTCTTT
CDR3: CASSFDGGFRNTEAFF

V: TRBV6-2/TRBV6-3
J: TRBJ1-6
D: TRBD1
size: medium-sized
length: 13
DNA: TGTGCCAGCAGTTGGGACAGAAATTCACCCCTCCACTTT
CDR3: CASSWDRNSPLHF

V: TRBV3-1
J: TRBJ1-5
D: -
size: many
length: 15
DNA: TGTGCCAGCAGCCAAGATCCGGGGGCCGGTCAGCCCCAGCATTTT
CDR3: CASSQDPGAGQPQHF

V: TRBV7-9
J: TRBJ1-5
D: TRBD1
size: many
length: 14
DNA: TGTGCCAGCAGCGGCGACAGGGTCGGTCAGCCCCAGCATTTT
CDR3: CASSGDRVGQPQHF

V: TRBV28
J: TRBJ2-2
D: -
size: medium-sized
length: 15
DNA: TGTGCCAGCAGTTCGGGTGAACGAGGTACCGGGGAGCTGTTTTTT
CDR3: CASSSGERGTGELFF

V: TRBV12-3/TRBV12-4
J: TRBJ1-5
D: TRBD1
size: many
length: 15
DNA: TGTGCCAGCAGTCATCGACAGGGGGCGGGCCAGCCCCAGCATTTT
CDR3: CASSHRQGAGQPQHF

V: TRBV7-6
J: TRBJ1-1
D: -
size: few
length: 13
DNA: TGTGCCAGCAGCCTGGACCAGAACACTGAAGCTTTCTTT
CDR3: CASSLDQNTEAFF

V: TRBV19
J: TRBJ1-5
D: -
size: few
length: 14
DNA: TGTGCCAGTAGTTGGCCCTATAGCAATCAGCCCCAGCATTTT
CDR3: CASSWPYSNQPQHF

V: TRBV12-3/TRBV12-4
J: TRBJ1-3
D: -
size: few
length: 13
DNA: TGTGCCAGCGCGGGGCTCTCTGGAAACACCATATATTTT
CDR3: CASAGLSGNTIYF

V: TRBV19
J: TRBJ1-1
D: -
size: many
length: 14
DNA: TGTGCCAGTAGCCTATGGGGATCGAACACTGAAGCTTTCTTT
CDR3: CASSLWGSNTEAFF

V: TRBV15
J: TRBJ2-1
D: -
size: few
length: 17
DNA: TGTGCCACCAGCAGAGATTCCCCTGGGAGCTCCTACAATGAGCAGTTCTTC
CDR3: CATSRDSPGSSYNEQFF

V: TRBV27
J: TRBJ2-5
D: -
size: -
length: 15
DNA: TGTGCCAGCAGGAGGACAGTAAAACGTCTTGAGACCCAGTACTTC
CDR3: CASRRTVKRLETQYF

V: TRBV6-1
J: TRBJ2-7
D: -
size: medium-sized
length: 14
DNA: TGTGCCAGCAGTTCCGGGGCGGATCTCCCTCAGCAGTACTTC
CDR3: CASSSGADLPQQYF